This TCR beta chain appears in the sequencing data of a study of tumor-infiltrating lymphocytes in localized non-small cell lung cancer. In the study overall: Several tumor histologies, both smoking statuses, and some post-neoadjuvant chemotherapy samples were included. General study points: Different pieces of the same tissue went to different assays, confounding technical variation with intratumor heterogeneity.

CDR1 is SGHDN and CDR2 is FVKESK in the germline V gene. The CDR3 has 15 residues. The V end lost 0 bases, the J end lost 4 bases, and 13 bases lay between the germline ends. Of note for this clone: Antigen unknown.

The table came from immunoSEQ multiplex PCR; TCRdb's copy has only in-frame clones and leaves some out. The sample shows 9,000 to 15,000 clones, around 64% of them seen only once. The sequenced sample consisted of uninvolved lung tissue not adjacent to the tumor. The rearrangement links TRBV14 to TRBJ2-7, with D perhaps matching TRBD1 (5 bases). This sequence was found in a human donor with non-small cell lung cancer. CDR3 nucleotides: TGTGCCAGCAGCCAAGATGTGGTGACAGATTACGAGCAGTACTTC. This translates into CASSQDVVTDYEQYF.